This T cell receptor beta chain was captured by sequencing in a study of early T cells in non-severe SARS-CoV-2 infection. Study as a whole: Unpaired chains resulted from sequencing bulk RNA of unsorted whole blood.

CDR1 and CDR2 (germline): WSHSY, SAAADI. V lost 2 bases to trimming and J lost 14 bases, with 13 bases between them. The CDR3 has 12 residues. TCRdb re-derived calls from the 5' RACE reads in MiXCR, one entry per CDR3 protein. The sample consists of 65,000 to 75,000 distinct CDR3 sequences, 11% of them appearing once. This clonotype was counted at least ten times. Sequenced input: whole blood. The sequence was obtained from an adult who was a healthcare worker with PCR-confirmed SARS-CoV-2 infection or an uninfected control (not recorded which). The chain combines TRBV10-2 with TRBJ2-1; no clear D. Here the CDR3 DNA reads TGCGCCAGCAGTGAGGGACCCGTGAGCGAGTTCTTC. It is translated as CASSEGPVSEFF.